Below, 22 T cell receptor beta chains from the same sample are listed, as sequenced in a study of blood T cell repertoires in COVID-19. Clones were read by immunoSEQ multiplex PCR, and TCRdb kept only the in-frame ones, dropping some. The sample consists of about 200,000 clones, approximately 78% of them appearing once. The sample comprised peripheral blood. Receptors originate from a woman older than 75 with COVID-19, enrolled during active disease.

The chain uses TRBV6-5 and TRBJ2-1; no definite D call. This CDR3 comprises 14 residues. From germline, CDR1 is MNHEY and CDR2 SVGAGI. V was trimmed by 6 bases and J by 10 bases, leaving 19 bases between them. The CDR3 sequence: CASSFAVGRPEQFF. The DNA of the CDR3 is TGTGCCAGCAGCTTCGCGGTAGGCCGCCCCGAGCAGTTCTTC.

The rearrangement joins TRBV9 to TRBJ1-5; 9 bases are shared with TRBD1. This CDR3 region has 16 residues. Trimming took 3 bases from V and 1 from J; bases not matched to a gene: 5. Per germline, CDR1 SGDLS and CDR2 YYNGEE. The CDR3: CASSGGTGSSNQPQHF. CDR3 DNA: TGTGCCAGCAGCGGGGGGACAGGGTCGAGCAATCAGCCCCAGCATTTT.

CDR3 in DNA: TGCGCCAGCAGCTTAAGTGACCTGGCAGGGGGCTCCTACGAGCAGTACTTC. This translates into CASSLSDLAGGSYEQYF. The chain carries TRBV5-1 and TRBJ2-7; TRBD1 aligns across 7 bases. Germline CDR1 reads SGHRS; CDR2 reads YFSETQ. Losses at the gene ends were 2 bases for V and 0 bases for J; bases not matched to a gene: 11. CDR3 size: 17 residues.

This rearrangement joins TRBV7-9 to TRBJ2-7, with D perhaps matching TRBD2 (6 bases). Trimming cost V 5 bases and J 6 bases, with 14 bases left between them. CDR1 and CDR2 from the germline V gene are SEHNR and FQNEAQ (reference sequence). The CDR3 runs 13 residues. The CDR3 region is CASSPGVGREQYF. CDR3 bases: TGTGCCAGCAGCCCGGGGGTGGGCCGCGAGCAGTACTTC.

There are a few counts of this clone. Other DNA sequences in the same sample also yield this CDR3. The chain is built from TRBV27 and TRBJ1-3, with no clear D. Per germline, CDR1 MNHEY and CDR2 SMNVEV (reference sequence). V lost 6 bases, J lost 2 bases, and 11 bases lay in between. The CDR3 is made up of 14 amino acids. CDR3 bases: TGTGCCAGCAGCCTAGGGAGAGCTGGAAACACCATATATTTT. Translated, it gives CASSLGRAGNTIYF.

The rearrangement joins TRBV6-5 to TRBJ1-2, with 10 bases lining up with TRBD1. The V segment lost 7 bases and the J segment 7 bases; nucleotides outside the gene matches: 9. The CDR3 loop spans 14 amino acids. CDR1 is MNHEY, CDR2 SVGAGI, per germline. The CDR3 loop is CASTFRDRGFGYTF. The CDR3 DNA reads TGTGCCAGCACCTTCCGGGACAGGGGCTTTGGCTACACCTTC.

CDR3 region: CATSRTGEDQPQHF. DNA of the CDR3: TGTGCCACCAGCAGGACAGGGGAGGATCAGCCCCAGCATTTT. The V gene is TRBV15, the J gene TRBJ1-5; TRBD1 agrees at 8 bases. Germline V gene lookup returns CDR1 LNHNV and CDR2 YYDKDF (reference sequence). Germline trimming cut 3 bases from V and 5 bases from J; bases unmatched to any gene: 3. This CDR3 has 14 residues. Complete variable domain (other parts from reference TRBV15 and TRBJ1-5): DAMVIQNPRYQVTQFGKPVTLSCSQTLNHNVMYWYQQKSSQAPKLLFHYYDKDFNNEADTPDNFQSRRPNTSFCFLDIRSPGLGDTAMYLCATSRTGEDQPQHFGDGTRLSIL.

V and J are TRBV3-1 (or the pseudogene TRBV3-2) and TRBJ2-2; 7 positions agree with TRBD1. This CDR3 region has 17 residues. V shed 0 bases, J shed 1 base, and the junction held 5 bases outside the gene matches. Per the germline V gene, CDR1 is LGHDT and CDR2 is YNNKEL (reference sequence). CDR3 loop: CASSQERRQGNTGELFF. The CDR3 nucleotides read TGTGCCAGCAGCCAAGAGAGAAGACAGGGGAACACCGGGGAGCTGTTTTTT.

The CDR3: CASSEREDGEQFF. The CDR3 DNA sequence: TGCGCCAGCAGTGAAAGAGAGGATGGCGAGCAGTTCTTC. The chain couples TRBV10-2 to TRBJ2-1; unclear D gene. The CDR3 has 13 amino acids. Germline V gives CDR1 WSHSY, CDR2 SAAADI. Trimming removed 3 bases at V and 10 bases at J, with 13 bases between.

This clone has a handful of counts. V usage is TRBV3-1 (or the pseudogene TRBV3-2) and J usage is TRBJ1-2; TRBD1 might be the D (5 bases). Germline CDR1 and CDR2: LGHDT and YNNKEL (reference sequence). The CDR3 has 14 residues. Trimming took off 1 base at V and 4 bases at J, with 10 bases between the two ends. The CDR3 region is CASSQGGWGYGYTF. Here the CDR3 DNA reads TGTGCCAGCAGCCAAGGGGGCTGGGGCTATGGCTACACCTTC.

V gene TRBV6-6 combines with J gene TRBJ1-3; perhaps TRBD1 as D (5 bases). This CDR3 is 14 amino acids long. Per the germline V gene, CDR1 is MNHNY and CDR2 is SVGAGI (reference sequence). Trimming shortened V by 8 bases and J by 4 bases, and 15 bases separated the two germline ends. The CDR3 sequence: CASHEAGSGNTIYF. In nucleotides, the CDR3 is TGTGCCAGCCACGAGGCAGGGTCCGGAAACACCATATATTTT.

The count of this clone is one. The V and J genes are TRBV7-9 and TRBJ2-5, with 7 bases that match TRBD2. The germline V gene has CDR1 SEHNR and CDR2 FQNEAQ (reference sequence). V was pared by 3 bases and J by 4 bases, with 8 bases of the junction left unmatched. This CDR3 spans 15 amino acids. In DNA, the CDR3 is TGTGCCAGCAGCTTCATGGGGGGGATGGGAGAGACCCAGTACTTC. Its protein product is CASSFMGGMGETQYF.

The CDR3 protein is CASSSLSAYTEAFF. CDR3 in DNA: TGTGCCAGCAGCTCGCTATCAGCGTACACTGAAGCTTTCTTT. The chain carries TRBV11-2 and TRBJ1-1; the D is unclear. CDR3 length equals 14 residues. V lost 4 bases and J 3 bases, leaving 12 bases between the germline ends. CDR1 and CDR2 (germline): SGHAT, FQNNGV. Variable domain in full (rest from reference TRBV11-2 and TRBJ1-1): EAGVAQSPRYKIIEKRQSVAFWCNPISGHATLYWYQQILGQGPKLLIQFQNNGVVDDSQLPKDRFSAERLKGVDSTLKIQPAKLEDSAVYLCASSSLSAYTEAFFGQGTRLTVV.

The chain combines TRBV30 with TRBJ2-7, with D maybe TRBD1 (6 bases). The length of the CDR3 is 13 residues. Between the trimmed V and J ends, which lost 4 bases and 3 bases, there was a span of 13 bases. Germline assignment: CDR1 GTSNPN and CDR2 SVGIG (reference sequence). The CDR3 spells CAWKGQGGYEQYF. DNA of the CDR3: TGTGCCTGGAAGGGACAAGGAGGCTACGAGCAGTACTTC. The whole variable domain, filled in from reference TRBV30 and TRBJ2-7, reads SQTIHQWPATLVQPVGSPLSLECTVEGTSNPNLYWYRQAAGRGLQLLFYSVGIGQISSEVPQNLSASRPQDRQFILSSKKLLLSDSGFYLCAWKGQGGYEQYFGPGTRLTVT.

The chain carries TRBV28 and TRBJ1-5, with a tentative D call TRBD1 (5 bases). V was pared by 4 bases and J by 1 base, with 14 bases between. This CDR3 spans 16 amino acids. The V gene's germline CDR1 is MDHEN and CDR2 SYDVKM. CDR3 sequence: CASSWGGGRSNQPQHF. The CDR3 coding sequence is TGTGCCAGCAGTTGGGGCGGGGGGAGGAGCAATCAGCCCCAGCATTTT.

This clone has just a few counts. The chain links TRBV11-2 to TRBJ2-3, with TRBD2 as a possible D gene (6 bases). This CDR3 has 17 amino acids. V gave up 0 bases and J gave up 1 base, with 14 bases separating them. Germline CDR1 SGHAT, CDR2 FQNNGV. The CDR3 is CASSLEGSGEGTDTQYF. The CDR3 DNA reads TGTGCCAGCAGCTTAGAAGGGTCGGGAGAGGGCACAGATACGCAGTATTTT.

This chain uses TRBV5-5 with TRBJ1-1; D uncertain. The CDR3 has 15 amino acids. The V end was cut by 2 bases, the J end by 7 bases, with 18 bases between. Germline lookup yields CDR1 SGHKS and CDR2 YYEKEE (reference sequence). The chain's CDR3 is CASSFSLDSRGEAFF. Here the CDR3 DNA reads TGTGCCAGCAGCTTTTCCCTGGACTCCCGCGGTGAAGCTTTCTTT.

The gene calls are TRBV7-9 and TRBJ1-1; D is possibly TRBD1 (6 bases). The CDR3 contains 17 residues. Germline CDR1 and CDR2: SEHNR and FQNEAQ (reference sequence). Trimming removed 5 bases from V and 6 bases from J, with 25 bases in between. The DNA of the CDR3 is TGTGCCAGCAGCCTTAAAATCGGGGCAGGGGATTTCGCTGAAGCTTTCTTT. This encodes CASSLKIGAGDFAEAFF.

The rearrangement uses TRBV18 and TRBJ2-1; tentatively, D is TRBD2 (5 bases). The CDR3 is 14 residues long. V was trimmed by 5 bases and J by 1 base, leaving 9 bases between them. The germline V gene has CDR1 KGHSH and CDR2 LQKENI. CDR3: CASSSDSSYNEQFF. Here the CDR3 DNA reads TGTGCCAGCTCATCGGACTCATCCTACAATGAGCAGTTCTTC.

This clone was found once. The gene calls are TRBV5-4 and TRBJ2-1; unclear D gene. Germline CDR1 reads SGHNT; CDR2 reads YYREEE (reference sequence). The CDR3 is 12 amino acids. Between the trimmed V and J ends, which lost 2 bases and 7 bases, there was a span of 7 bases. The DNA for the CDR3 is TGTGCCAGCAGCTTAGAAGCGAATGAGCAGTTCTTC. Amino acids: CASSLEANEQFF.

V gene TRBV27 combines with J gene TRBJ1-4, with 9 bases aligning to TRBD1. From germline, CDR1 is MNHEY and CDR2 SMNVEV (reference sequence). This CDR3 contains 15 residues. Trimming at V came to 5 bases and at J to 6 bases, leaving 7 bases not matched to a gene. CDR3 protein: CASSDRGTGYEKLFF. CDR3 coding DNA: TGTGCCAGCAGTGACCGCGGGACAGGGTATGAAAAACTGTTTTTT.

This clone was found a few times. The gene calls are TRBV15 and TRBJ2-1; TRBD2 might be the D (6 bases). The CDR3 totals 15 residues. Germline V lookup: CDR1 LNHNV, CDR2 YYDKDF (reference sequence). Trimming removed 1 base at V and 6 bases at J, with 13 bases between. The CDR3 sequence is CATSRARTSPNEQFF. For the CDR3, the DNA is TGTGCCACCAGCAGAGCAAGAACTAGCCCCAATGAGCAGTTCTTC.